The source of this TCR beta chain is a study of PD-1 blockade in classical Hodgkin lymphoma. Every patient relapsed after autologous stem cell transplantation, and brentuximab vedotin exposure varied. The data were produced by immunoSEQ multiplex PCR, yet TCRdb's version contains in-frame clones alone and is incomplete. Here the sample spans about 22,000 clones, roughly 72% being singletons. In germline, CDR1 is KGHSH, CDR2 LQKENI. V lost 4 bases and J lost 1, with 9 bases in between. This CDR3 is built from 14 residues. The sequence was collected from a human donor with classical Hodgkin lymphoma. The chain recombines TRBV18 with TRBJ2-3; the D call may be TRBD1 or TRBD2 (5 bases each). Sequencing used peripheral blood mononuclear cells (PBMCs), obtained at baseline. CDR3 sequence reads: CASSRETGTDTQYF. The DNA for the CDR3 is TGTGCCAGCTCACGGGAGACAGGCACAGATACGCAGTATTTT.